This passage covers 4 T cell receptor beta chains from one sample sequenced in a study of T-cell memory formation after mild COVID-19. TCRdb ran MiXCR on the 5' RACE reads and lists one entry per CDR3 protein. The sample lists about 81,000 distinct CDR3 sequences, roughly 25% occurring once. Material: PBMCs or a T cell subset sorted from them (not recorded which). These receptors originate from a man between 18 and 29 years old who had mild COVID-19 (a few samples of this study predate the infection). Cell type and time point are not known.

This clonotype was seen only a few times. The chain links TRBV19 to TRBJ1-2; D is perhaps TRBD1 (6 bases). The CDR3 totals 16 residues. Germline loops: CDR1 LNHDA, CDR2 SQIVND (reference sequence). V lost 5 bases, J lost 4 bases, and 20 bases lay in between. This CDR3 reads CASSPLAGGSGYGYTF. Written as DNA, the CDR3 is TGTGCCAGTAGTCCCTTAGCGGGGGGCTCTGGCTATGGCTACACCTTC.

The J gene is TRBJ2-3, the V gene TRBV6-2 or TRBV6-3; 8 nucleotides match TRBD2. This CDR3 is built from 15 residues. Losses at the gene ends were 4 bases for V and 6 bases for J; bases not matched to a gene: 9. The germline gives CDR1 MNHEY, CDR2 SVGEGT. CDR3: CASSFVAGGADTQYF. The CDR3, as DNA: TGTGCCAGCAGTTTCGTCGCGGGGGGCGCGGATACGCAGTATTTT.

The chain has TRBV11-3 and TRBJ1-2; D remains ambiguous. The ends were cut back, 0 bases at V and 3 bases at J, with 8 bases in the middle. In germline, CDR1 is SGHNT, CDR2 YENEEA. The CDR3 is 14 residues long. The CDR3 nucleotides read TGTGCCAGCAGCTTAGATGCTACGGACTATGGCTACACCTTC. This encodes CASSLDATDYGYTF.

The gene calls are TRBV4-2 and TRBJ2-1; TRBD2 matches 8 bases. J was trimmed by 6 bases and V by 2 bases; bases with no gene match: 3. The CDR3 is 14 residues long. Germline values: CDR1 LGHNA, CDR2 YNFKEQ. This CDR3 is CASSQRGLVNEQFF. CDR3 nucleotide sequence: TGTGCCAGCAGCCAACGGGGACTAGTCAATGAGCAGTTCTTC.